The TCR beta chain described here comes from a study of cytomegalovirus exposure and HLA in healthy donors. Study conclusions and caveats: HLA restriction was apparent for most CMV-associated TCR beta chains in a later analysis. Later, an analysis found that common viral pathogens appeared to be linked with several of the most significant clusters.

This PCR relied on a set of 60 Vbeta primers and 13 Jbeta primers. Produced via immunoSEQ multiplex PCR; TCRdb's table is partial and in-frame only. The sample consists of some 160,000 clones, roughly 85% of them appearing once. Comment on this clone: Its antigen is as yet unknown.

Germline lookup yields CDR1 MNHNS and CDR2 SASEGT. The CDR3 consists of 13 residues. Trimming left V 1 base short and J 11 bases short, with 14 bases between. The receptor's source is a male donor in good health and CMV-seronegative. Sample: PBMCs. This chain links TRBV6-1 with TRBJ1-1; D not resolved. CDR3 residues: CASSEDIEGGAFF. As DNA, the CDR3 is TGTGCCAGCAGTGAAGATATTGAAGGAGGGGCTTTCTTT.